The 16 T cell receptor beta chains reported below all come from one sample, sequenced in a study of T cells in Graves' hyperthyroidism and ophthalmopathy. TCR beta CDR3 regions were amplified from RNA. The TCR CDR3 was amplified in a first-round RT-PCR using the HTBI primer set. TCRdb redid the calling of the multiplex PCR reads with MiXCR, one entry per CDR3 protein. The repertoire holds around 540,000 distinct CDR3 sequences, with 15% to 20% as singletons. The sample taken for sequencing was blood. The receptors derive from a woman aged 30 to 39 with Graves' ophthalmopathy.

This clonotype was counted ten times or more. This chain uses TRBV7-2 with TRBJ2-2; 9 bases are a match to TRBD2. The CDR3 has 16 residues. J lost 6 bases, V lost 1 base, and 6 bases had no gene match. Germline V lookup: CDR1 SGHTA, CDR2 FQGNSA. In nucleotides, the CDR3 is TGTGCCAGCAGCTTAGATAGCGGGAGATCATCCGGGGAGCTGTTTTTT. Its protein is CASSLDSGRSSGELFF.

The sample holds many counts of this clonotype. The V gene is TRBV7-2, the J gene TRBJ2-3; TRBD1 aligns across 11 bases. The germline V gene encodes CDR1 SGHTA and CDR2 FQGNSA. This CDR3 is 15 amino acids long. Losses at the gene ends were 5 bases for V and 6 bases for J; bases not matched to a gene: 7. As DNA, the CDR3 is TGTGCCAGCAGCCTATGGGACAGGGGGAGGGATACGCAGTATTTT. Translation gives CASSLWDRGRDTQYF.

This clonotype has ten or more counts. The chain joins TRBV3-1 to TRBJ2-1; D may be TRBD1 or TRBD2 (5 bases each). The CDR3 is 12 residues long. Germline V gene lookup returns CDR1 LGHDT and CDR2 YNNKEL (reference sequence). The ends were cut back, 3 bases at V and 9 bases at J, with 9 bases in the middle. CDR3 residues: CASSQGVGEQFF. The CDR3 bases are TGTGCCAGCAGCCAGGGGGTCGGTGAGCAGTTCTTC.

This clonotype has just a few counts. The chain couples TRBV4-3 to TRBJ2-2; TRBD2 matches 11 bases. The CDR3 length is 17 residues. V was pared by 2 bases and J by 2 bases, with 4 bases of the junction left unmatched. Germline V gene sequence: CDR1 LGHNA, CDR2 YSLEER. CDR3 residues: CASSQIAGGPNTGELFF. CDR3 nucleotides: TGCGCCAGCAGCCAAATAGCGGGAGGGCCTAACACCGGGGAGCTGTTTTTT.

The V call is TRBV7-3, the J call TRBJ2-3; D remains ambiguous. The CDR3 sequence is 16 residues long. Germline V gives CDR1 SGHTA, CDR2 FQGTGA. V lost 5 bases, J lost 2 bases, and 17 bases lay in between. The CDR3 here is CASSPGSRGFTDTQYF. As DNA, the CDR3 is TGTGCCAGCAGCCCGGGCAGCCGAGGATTCACAGATACGCAGTATTTT.

The chain combines TRBV19 with TRBJ2-4; TRBD2 matches 12 bases. The CDR3 totals 17 residues. CDR1 LNHDA and CDR2 SQIVND come from the germline V gene (reference sequence). Losses at the gene ends were 4 bases for V and 1 base for J; bases not matched to a gene: 5. The CDR3 protein is CASSTLAGGAAKNIQYF. Here the CDR3 DNA reads TGTGCCAGTAGTACACTAGCGGGAGGTGCGGCCAAAAACATTCAGTACTTC.

In this sample, this clonotype turned up a few times. CDR3 nucleotide sequence: TGTGCCAGCTCACCAAAACAGGGGGCGCCTAACACTGAAGCTTTCTTT. Translated: CASSPKQGAPNTEAFF. The chain employs TRBV18 and TRBJ1-1, with 9 bases aligning to TRBD1. The germline gives CDR1 KGHSH, CDR2 LQKENI. V trimming: 2 bases; J trimming: 2 bases; junction bases outside the gene matches: 6. This CDR3 has 16 amino acids.

This clonotype was seen more than once but under ten times. The V and J genes are TRBV7-9 and TRBJ2-1; D is uncertain. The CDR3 loop spans 15 amino acids. V lost 3 bases, J lost 2 bases, and 11 bases lay in between. In germline, CDR1 is SEHNR, CDR2 FQNEAQ (reference sequence). CDR3 DNA sequence: TGTGCCAGCAGCTTCCAAGACGGTCCCTACAATGAGCAGTTCTTC. This sequence encodes CASSFQDGPYNEQFF.

Ten or more counts support this clonotype. This sequence joins TRBV7-2 and TRBJ1-5, with a possible D match to TRBD1 (5 bases). In germline, CDR1 is SGHTA, CDR2 FQGNSA. The CDR3 spans 15 residues. V was shortened by 2 bases and J by 1 base, with 9 bases between the two germline ends. DNA of the CDR3: TGTGCCAGCAGCTTACTACGGGGGAGCAATCAGCCCCAGCATTTT. Translation: CASSLLRGSNQPQHF.

The rearrangement links TRBV27 to TRBJ2-7, with TRBD1 as a possible D gene (6 bases). Germline CDR1 and CDR2: MNHEY and SMNVEV (reference sequence). The CDR3 runs 15 residues. Trimming left V 0 bases short and J 0 bases short, with 9 bases between. Here the CDR3 DNA reads TGTGCCAGCAGTTTATCGCCGGACAGCTCCTACGAGCAGTACTTC. Its translation: CASSLSPDSSYEQYF.

The chain has TRBV19 and TRBJ2-3, with TRBD2 matching over 9 bases. CDR1 and CDR2 from the germline V gene are LNHDA and SQIVND (reference sequence). The CDR3 sequence is 14 residues long. Unmatched junction bases numbered 5, after V lost 7 bases and J lost 3 bases. CDR3 sequence (DNA): TGTGCCAGTAATAGCGGGAGCTGGACAGATACGCAGTATTTT. Its protein product is CASNSGSWTDTQYF.

In this sample, this clonotype turned up a few times. This chain connects TRBV4-1 to TRBJ2-1; a possible D gene is TRBD2 (6 bases). CDR3 size: 15 residues. V was cut by 0 bases and J by 5 bases, with 11 bases left in between. The germline gives CDR1 MGHRA, CDR2 YSYEKL. This chain's CDR3 is CASSQDQGGDNEQFF. In nucleotides, the CDR3 is TGCGCCAGCAGCCAAGATCAGGGCGGGGACAATGAGCAGTTCTTC.

This clonotype was detected a few times. V usage is TRBV20-1 and J usage is TRBJ2-3; 8 nucleotides align to TRBD2. Germline-derived CDR1 and CDR2 are DFQATT and SNEGSKA (reference sequence). The CDR3 is made up of 12 amino acids. The CDR3 DNA reads TGCAGCGGACTAGCTTCCGCAGATACGCAGTATTTT. Translating gives CSGLASADTQYF.

The chain couples TRBV12-3 or TRBV12-4 to TRBJ2-2; D may be TRBD1 or TRBD2 (5 bases each). The CDR3 is 17 residues long. V shed 3 bases and J shed 0 bases, with 14 bases lying between them. The CDR3, as DNA: TGTGCCAGCAGTTTTGGGGGAGAAAAAACGAACACCGGGGAGCTGTTTTTT. It yields the protein CASSFGGEKTNTGELFF.

The chain uses TRBV20-1 and TRBJ2-1; 9 nucleotides line up with TRBD2. The CDR3 covers 15 residues. Trimming at V came to 1 base and at J to 0 bases, leaving 1 base not matched to a gene. In germline, CDR1 is DFQATT, CDR2 SNEGSKA (reference sequence). CDR3 residues: CSARVSGSSYNEQFF. The CDR3 nucleotides read TGCAGTGCTAGAGTTAGCGGGAGCTCCTACAATGAGCAGTTCTTC.

This clonotype was counted many times. The chain is built from TRBV5-6 and TRBJ1-2; D not resolved. Germline V gene lookup returns CDR1 SGHDT and CDR2 YYEEEE. There are 15 residues in the CDR3. V was pared by 4 bases and J by 4 bases, with 17 bases between. CDR3 loop: CASSLGLPRTYGYTF. DNA for the CDR3: TGTGCCAGCAGCCTCGGACTACCAAGAACCTATGGCTACACCTTC.